Detailed here is one T cell receptor (beta chain). Trimming shortened V by 2 bases and J by 5 bases, and 12 bases separated the two germline ends. Germline lookup yields CDR1 MNHEY and CDR2 SVGAGI. The CDR3 consists of 14 residues. The data stem from a study of T-cell reconstitution after alpha-beta-depleted transplantation in children. Unique molecular identifiers were used in preparing the TCRbeta library. TCRdb recomputed calls from the PCR reads with MiXCR, one row per CDR3 protein. The sample yields about 360,000 distinct CDR3 sequences, about an eighth seen once. This specimen consisted of PBMCs, obtained from the stem cell graft. This receptor was identified in a human donor who donated a stem cell graft to a child with Fanconi anemia. The chain carries TRBV6-5 and TRBJ1-1; D may be TRBD1 (5 bases). The CDR3 nucleotides read TGTGCCAGCAGTTACCACCGGGGGAGGACTGAAGCTTTCTTT. Translated, it gives CASSYHRGRTEAFF.